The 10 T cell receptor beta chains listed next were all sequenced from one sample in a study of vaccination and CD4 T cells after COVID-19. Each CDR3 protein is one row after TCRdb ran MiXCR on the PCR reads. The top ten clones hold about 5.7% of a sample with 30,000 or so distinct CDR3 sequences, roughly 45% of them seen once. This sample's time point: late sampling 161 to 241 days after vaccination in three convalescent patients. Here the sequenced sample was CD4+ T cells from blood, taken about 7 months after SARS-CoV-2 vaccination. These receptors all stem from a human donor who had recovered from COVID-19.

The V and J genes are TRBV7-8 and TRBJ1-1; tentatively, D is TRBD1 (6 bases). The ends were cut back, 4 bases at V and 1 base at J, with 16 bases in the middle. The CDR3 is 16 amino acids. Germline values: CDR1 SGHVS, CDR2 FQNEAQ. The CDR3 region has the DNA TGTGCCAGCAGCTACCCTGTCCTGACAGGGAACACTGAAGCTTTCTTT. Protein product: CASSYPVLTGNTEAFF.

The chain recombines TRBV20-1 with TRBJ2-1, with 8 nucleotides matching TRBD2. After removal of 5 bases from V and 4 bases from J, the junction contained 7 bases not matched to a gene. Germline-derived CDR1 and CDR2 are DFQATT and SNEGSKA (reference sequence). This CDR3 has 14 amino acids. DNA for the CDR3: TGCAGTGCTTTGTGGGCTAGCGGGTACAATGAGCAGTTCTTC. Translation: CSALWASGYNEQFF.

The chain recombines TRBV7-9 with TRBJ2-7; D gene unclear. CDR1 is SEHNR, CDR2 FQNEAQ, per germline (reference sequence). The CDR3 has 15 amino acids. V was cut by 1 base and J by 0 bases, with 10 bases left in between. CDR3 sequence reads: CASSLGISLSYEQYF. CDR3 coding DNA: TGTGCCAGCAGCTTAGGGATTTCCCTCTCCTACGAGCAGTACTTC.

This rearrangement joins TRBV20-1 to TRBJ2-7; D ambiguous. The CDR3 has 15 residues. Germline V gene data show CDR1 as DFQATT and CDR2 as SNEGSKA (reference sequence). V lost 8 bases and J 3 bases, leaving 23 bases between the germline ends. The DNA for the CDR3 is TGCAGTTCCTTACCAGCCGATCGACCCTACTACGAGCAGTACTTC. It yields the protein CSSLPADRPYYEQYF.

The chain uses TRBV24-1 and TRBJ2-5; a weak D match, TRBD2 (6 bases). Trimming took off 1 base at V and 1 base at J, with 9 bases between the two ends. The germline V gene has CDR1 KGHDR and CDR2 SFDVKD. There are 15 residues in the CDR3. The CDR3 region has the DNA TGTGCCACCAGTGATTTTCGGCGGGGCCAAGAGACCCAGTACTTC. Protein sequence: CATSDFRRGQETQYF.

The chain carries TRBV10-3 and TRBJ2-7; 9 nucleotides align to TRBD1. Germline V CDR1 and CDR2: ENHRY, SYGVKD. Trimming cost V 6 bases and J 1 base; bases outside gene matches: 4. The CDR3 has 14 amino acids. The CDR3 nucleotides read TGTGCCATCAGCCGGGACAGGGATTCCTACGAGCAGTACTTC. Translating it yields CAISRDRDSYEQYF.

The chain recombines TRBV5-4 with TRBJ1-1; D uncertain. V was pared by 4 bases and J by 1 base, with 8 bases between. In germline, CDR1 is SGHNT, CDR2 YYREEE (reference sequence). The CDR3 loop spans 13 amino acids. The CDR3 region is CASSGVENTEAFF. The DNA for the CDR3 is TGTGCCAGCAGCGGGGTGGAGAACACTGAAGCTTTCTTT.

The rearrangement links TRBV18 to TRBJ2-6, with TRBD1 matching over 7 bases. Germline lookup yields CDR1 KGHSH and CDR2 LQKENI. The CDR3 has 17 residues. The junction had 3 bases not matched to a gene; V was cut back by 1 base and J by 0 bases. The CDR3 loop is CASSPRAGGSGANVLTF. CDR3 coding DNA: TGTGCCAGCTCACCACGGGCAGGGGGCTCTGGGGCCAACGTCCTGACTTTC.

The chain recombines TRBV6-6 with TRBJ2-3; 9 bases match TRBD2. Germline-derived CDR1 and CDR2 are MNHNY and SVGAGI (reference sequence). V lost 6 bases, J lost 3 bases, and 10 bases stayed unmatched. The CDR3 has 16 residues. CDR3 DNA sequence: TGTGCCAGCAGGGGTACGCGGGAGGGCCTGACAGATACGCAGTATTTT. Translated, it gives CASRGTREGLTDTQYF.

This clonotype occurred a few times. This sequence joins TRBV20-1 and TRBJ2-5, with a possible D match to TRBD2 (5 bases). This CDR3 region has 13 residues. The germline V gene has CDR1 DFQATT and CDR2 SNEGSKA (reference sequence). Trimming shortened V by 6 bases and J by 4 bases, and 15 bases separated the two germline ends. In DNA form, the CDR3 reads TGCAGTGCGAGCGGTGGGAATGTAGAGACCCAGTACTTC. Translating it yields CSASGGNVETQYF.